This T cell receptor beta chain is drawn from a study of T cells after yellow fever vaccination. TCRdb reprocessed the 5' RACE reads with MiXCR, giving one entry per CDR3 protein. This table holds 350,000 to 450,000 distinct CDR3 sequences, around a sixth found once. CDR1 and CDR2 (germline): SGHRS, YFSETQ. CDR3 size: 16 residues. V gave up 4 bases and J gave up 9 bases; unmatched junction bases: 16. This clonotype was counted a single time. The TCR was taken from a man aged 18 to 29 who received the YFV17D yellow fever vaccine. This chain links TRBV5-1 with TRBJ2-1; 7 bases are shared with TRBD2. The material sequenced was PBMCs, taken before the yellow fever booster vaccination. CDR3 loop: CASSHGLGIIGAEQFF. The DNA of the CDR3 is TGCGCCAGCAGCCATGGACTAGGTATAATTGGGGCTGAGCAGTTCTTC.